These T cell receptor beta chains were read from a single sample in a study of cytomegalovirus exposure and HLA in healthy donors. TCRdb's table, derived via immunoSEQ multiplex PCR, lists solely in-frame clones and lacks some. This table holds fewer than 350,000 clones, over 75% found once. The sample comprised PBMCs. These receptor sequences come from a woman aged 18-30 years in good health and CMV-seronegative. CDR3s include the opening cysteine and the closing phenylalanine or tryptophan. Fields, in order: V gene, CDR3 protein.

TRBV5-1,CASSSRQGNEKLFF
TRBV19,CASSIRGAGYEQYF
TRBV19,CASSIVWRDGYNEQFF
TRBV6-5,CASSYQGNRMNTEAFF
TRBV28,CASSSPGGGSTGANVLTF
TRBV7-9,CASSFPLGRALGTDTQYF
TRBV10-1,CASSRELGMGEQFF
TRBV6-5,CASSYSKTSLTGELFF
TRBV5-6,CASSLQGHGYTF
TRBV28,CASSLGRGRNQPQHF
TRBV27,CASSLSRPHRARGDEQFF
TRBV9,CASSARTGWGTQYF
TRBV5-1,CASSLAGGSGANVLTF
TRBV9,CASSGKRDRGIANTGELFF
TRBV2,CASIASGVGTEAFF
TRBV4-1,CASSQPTVTGTDTQYF
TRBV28,CASSLSGGRDSYNEQFF
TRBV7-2,CASSLTGGAFNPQWPQHF
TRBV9,CASSGGADTTGNTIYF
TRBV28,CASNGQPNYGYTF
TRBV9,CASSADRVPYEQYF
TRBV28,CASRGQGAEYTEAFF
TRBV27,CASSLALAGGRTGELFF
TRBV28,CASSFPLRASGSYEQYF
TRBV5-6,CASSLEGLAGVEQYF
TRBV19,CASTPREGQSTEAFF
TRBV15,CATSRAGTELQETQYF
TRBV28,CASSLPGQGSFYEQYF
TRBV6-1,CASVGLAGGRDEQFF
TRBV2,CASSVGNQETQYF
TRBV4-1,CASSQEEAVYGYTF
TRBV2,CASSKGQGVSGELFF